Shown below are 11 T cell receptor beta chains from a single sample sequenced in a study of radiotherapy plus CTLA-4 blockade in lung cancer. Clones were sequenced by immunoSEQ multiplex PCR, and TCRdb holds only the in-frame ones, with some missing. The repertoire holds 45,000 or so clones, 70% to 80% seen once, with around 7.7% in the top ten. Sequenced here: peripheral blood, sampled from a patient treated with radiotherapy plus ipilimumab. The receptors stem from a human donor with non-small cell lung cancer who had stable disease on radiotherapy plus ipilimumab.

The chain links TRBV7-6 to TRBJ1-1; D call uncertain. The V gene's germline CDR1 is SGHVS and CDR2 FNYEAQ. V lost 8 bases and J 2 bases, leaving 6 bases between the germline ends. The CDR3 is made up of 11 amino acids. The CDR3 reads CASSHNTEAFF. In nucleotides, the CDR3 is TGTGCCAGCTCGCATAACACTGAAGCTTTCTTT.

The genes are TRBV9 and TRBJ2-3; 10 bases line up with TRBD2. CDR1 SGDLS and CDR2 YYNGEE come from the germline V gene. CDR3 length equals 16 residues. Trimming at V came to 0 bases and at J to 4 bases, leaving 5 bases not matched to a gene. CDR3 sequence reads: CASSVGRLAGADTQYF. CDR3 DNA: TGTGCCAGCAGCGTAGGAAGGCTAGCGGGGGCAGATACGCAGTATTTT.

The chain joins TRBV5-1 to TRBJ2-1; TRBD2 matches at 15 bases. Germline V gives CDR1 SGHRS, CDR2 YFSETQ. The J segment lost 7 bases and the V segment lost 5 bases, leaving 10 bases of the junction unmatched. The CDR3 spans 17 residues. DNA of the CDR3: TGCGCCAGCAGTCTAGGACTAGCGGGGGGGAGTTGGAATGAGCAGTTCTTC. This sequence encodes CASSLGLAGGSWNEQFF.

The rearrangement uses TRBV30 and TRBJ2-1; weak D call: TRBD1 (6 bases). There are 16 residues in the CDR3. Trimming shortened V by 2 bases and J by 1 base, and 15 bases separated the two germline ends. The V gene's germline CDR1 is GTSNPN and CDR2 SVGIG (reference sequence). The CDR3: CAWSPWDKGSYNEQFF. As DNA, the CDR3 is TGTGCCTGGAGTCCGTGGGACAAGGGTTCCTACAATGAGCAGTTCTTC.

The chain couples TRBV6-1 to TRBJ2-7; no reliable D call. The CDR3 covers 15 residues. The ends were cut back, 3 bases at V and 5 bases at J, with 17 bases in the middle. Germline CDR1 reads MNHNS; CDR2 reads SASEGT. The CDR3: CASSETPSPRHEQYV. CDR3 sequence (DNA): TGTGCCAGCAGTGAGACCCCCAGCCCACGACACGAGCAGTACGTC.

This clone has a handful of counts. The chain joins TRBV4-1 to TRBJ2-3; the D is unclear. CDR3 size: 17 residues. Looked up from germline, CDR1 is MGHRA and CDR2 is YSYEKL. With 0 bases removed from V and 4 bases from J, the gap between germline ends came to 17 bases. In DNA form, the CDR3 reads TGCGCCAGCAGCCAAGATAGGGCGCTAGGCCCGGCAGATACGCAGTATTTT. Protein sequence: CASSQDRALGPADTQYF.

This sequence joins TRBV15 and TRBJ1-4; the D is unclear. Germline CDR1 reads LNHNV; CDR2 reads YYDKDF (reference sequence). Trimming cost V 1 base and J 2 bases, with 5 bases left between them. This CDR3 region has 14 residues. In DNA form, the CDR3 reads TGTGCCACCAGCAGAGTGGACACTAATGAAAAACTGTTTTTT. It specifies CATSRVDTNEKLFF. The variable domain in full, with the rest retrieved from reference TRBV15 and TRBJ1-4, is DAMVIQNPRYQVTQFGKPVTLSCSQTLNHNVMYWYQQKSSQAPKLLFHYYDKDFNNEADTPDNFQSRRPNTSFCFLDIRSPGLGDTAMYLCATSRVDTNEKLFFGSGTQLSVL.

The chain uses TRBV28 and TRBJ1-3; a possible D gene is TRBD1 (5 bases). Trimming stripped 0 bases from V and 2 bases from J, with 11 bases between. This CDR3 comprises 16 residues. The V gene's germline CDR1 is MDHEN and CDR2 SYDVKM. The CDR3 is CASSLWQGRPGNTIYF. In DNA form, the CDR3 reads TGTGCCAGCAGTTTATGGCAGGGTAGACCTGGAAACACCATATATTTT.

The V call is TRBV30, the J call TRBJ1-2; D is unclear. Trimming left V 0 bases short and J 12 bases short, with 14 bases between. In germline, CDR1 is GTSNPN, CDR2 SVGIG (reference sequence). CDR3 length equals 12 residues. Here the CDR3 reads CAWSVLEGAHTF. In DNA, the CDR3 is TGTGCCTGGAGTGTACTGGAGGGAGCCCACACCTTC.

CDR3 in DNA: TGTGCCAGCAGCGAGGGCCCGAACACCGGGGAGCTGTTTTTT. The encoded protein is CASSEGPNTGELFF. The V and J genes are TRBV9 and TRBJ2-2; D gene ambiguous. This CDR3 is built from 14 residues. Trimming removed 3 bases at V and 0 bases at J, with 6 bases between. Germline V gene lookup returns CDR1 SGDLS and CDR2 YYNGEE.

V and J are TRBV5-5 and TRBJ2-7; D perhaps matches TRBD2 (7 bases). The germline V gene has CDR1 SGHKS and CDR2 YYEKEE (reference sequence). Trimming pared 0 bases from V and 4 bases from J, leaving 23 bases between. CDR3 size: 18 residues. The CDR3 loop is CASSLGQAWGRGIYEQYV. The CDR3 DNA reads as TGTGCCAGCAGCTTGGGACAAGCCTGGGGGAGGGGGATTTACGAGCAGTACGTC.